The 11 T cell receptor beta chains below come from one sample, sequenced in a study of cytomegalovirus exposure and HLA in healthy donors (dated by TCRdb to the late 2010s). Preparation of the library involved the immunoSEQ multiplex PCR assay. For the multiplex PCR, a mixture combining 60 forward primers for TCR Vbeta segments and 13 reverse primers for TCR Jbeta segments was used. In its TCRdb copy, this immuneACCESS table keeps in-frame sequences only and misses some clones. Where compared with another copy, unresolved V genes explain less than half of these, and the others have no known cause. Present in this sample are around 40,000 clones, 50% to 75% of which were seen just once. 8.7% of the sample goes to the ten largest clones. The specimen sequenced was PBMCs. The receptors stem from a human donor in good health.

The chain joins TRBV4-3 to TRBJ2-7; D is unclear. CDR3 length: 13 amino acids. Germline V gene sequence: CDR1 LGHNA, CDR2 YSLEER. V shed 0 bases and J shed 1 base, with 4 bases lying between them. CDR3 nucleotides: TGCGCCAGCAGCCAAGACAGTTCCTACGAGCAGTACTTC. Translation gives CASSQDSSYEQYF.

Here the CDR3 DNA reads TGCAGCGTTGGGCTCAGAACCCAAGAGACCCAGTACTTC. This translates into CSVGLRTQETQYF. The rearrangement uses TRBV29-1 and TRBJ2-5, with D hard to call. There are 13 residues in the CDR3. V was clipped by 4 bases and J by 1 base, with 10 bases between them. The germline V gene has CDR1 SQVTM and CDR2 ANQGSEA.

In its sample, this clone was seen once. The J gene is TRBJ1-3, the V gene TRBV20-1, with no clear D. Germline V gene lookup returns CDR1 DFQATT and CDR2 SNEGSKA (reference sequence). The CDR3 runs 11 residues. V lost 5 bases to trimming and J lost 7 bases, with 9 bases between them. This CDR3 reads CSAPGSNTIYF. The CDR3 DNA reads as TGCAGTGCTCCGGGATCGAACACCATATATTTT.

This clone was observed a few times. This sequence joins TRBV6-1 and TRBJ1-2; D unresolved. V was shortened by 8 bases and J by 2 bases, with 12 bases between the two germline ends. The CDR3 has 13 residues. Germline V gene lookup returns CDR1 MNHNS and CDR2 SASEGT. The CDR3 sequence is CASRLQRNYGYTF. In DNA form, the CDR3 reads TGTGCCAGCCGCTTACAGAGAAACTATGGCTACACCTTC.

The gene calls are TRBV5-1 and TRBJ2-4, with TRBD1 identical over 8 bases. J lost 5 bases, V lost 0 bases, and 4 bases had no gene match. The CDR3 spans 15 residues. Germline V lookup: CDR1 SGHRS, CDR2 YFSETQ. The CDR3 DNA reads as TGCGCCAGCAGCTTGGTATCGACAGGGGAAAACATTCAGTACTTC. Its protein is CASSLVSTGENIQYF.

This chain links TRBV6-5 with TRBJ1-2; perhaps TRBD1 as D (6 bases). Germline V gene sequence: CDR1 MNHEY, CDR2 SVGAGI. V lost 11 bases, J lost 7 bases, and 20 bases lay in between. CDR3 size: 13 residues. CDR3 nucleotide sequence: TGTGCCTGTCGGAAGGGGGGGGCATCTGGCTACACCTTC. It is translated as CACRKGGASGYTF.

CDR3 amino acids: CASSSRTGVVAGELFF. The CDR3 DNA reads as TGTGCCAGCAGCTCCCGGACAGGAGTGGTAGCCGGGGAGCTGTTTTTT. The chain recombines TRBV7-2 with TRBJ2-2, with 7 bases lining up with TRBD1. V gave up 4 bases and J gave up 6 bases; unmatched junction bases: 11. CDR3 length: 16 amino acids. In germline, CDR1 is SGHTA, CDR2 FQGNSA.

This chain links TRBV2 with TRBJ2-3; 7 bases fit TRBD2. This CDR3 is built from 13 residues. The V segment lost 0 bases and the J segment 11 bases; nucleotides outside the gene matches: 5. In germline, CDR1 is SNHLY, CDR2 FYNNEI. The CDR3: CASSEAPAGKQYF. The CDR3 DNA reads TGTGCCAGCAGTGAAGCGCCAGCGGGGAAGCAGTATTTT.

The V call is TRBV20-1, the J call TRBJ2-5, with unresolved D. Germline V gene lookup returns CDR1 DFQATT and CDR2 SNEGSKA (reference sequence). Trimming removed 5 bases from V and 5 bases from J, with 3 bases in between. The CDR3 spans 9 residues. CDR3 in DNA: TGCAGTGCTCAGGAGACCCAGTACTTC. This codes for CSAQETQYF.

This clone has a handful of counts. The DNA for the CDR3 is TGTGCCAGCAGCTTAGGACTAGACAATGAGCAGTTCTTC. Translation gives CASSLGLDNEQFF. This rearrangement joins TRBV11-2 to TRBJ2-1; D is possibly TRBD2 (6 bases). Germline CDR1 is SGHAT and CDR2 is FQNNGV. The CDR3 has 13 residues. V lost 1 base, J lost 5 bases, and 6 bases lay in between.

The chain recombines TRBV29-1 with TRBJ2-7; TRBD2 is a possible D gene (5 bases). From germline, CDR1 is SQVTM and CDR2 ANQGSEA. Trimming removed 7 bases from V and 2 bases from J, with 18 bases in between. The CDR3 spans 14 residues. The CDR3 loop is CSAIRRGSPYEQYF. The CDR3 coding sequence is TGCAGCGCCATCCGTCGGGGATCCCCCTACGAGCAGTACTTC.